This entry describes one TCR beta chain. This entry is derived from a study of blood T cell repertoires in COVID-19. CDR3 length: 15 residues. Germline CDR1 and CDR2: MNHEY and SVGAGI. Deletions cut 6 bases from V and 2 bases from J, with 13 bases between. Measured with immunoSEQ multiplex PCR; TCRdb has only the in-frame clones, and not every one. The profile shows some 250,000 clones, around 90% of them singletons. This receptor was taken from a middle-aged woman with acute COVID-19. The chain couples TRBV6-5 to TRBJ2-2; a possible D gene is TRBD1 (5 bases). The source material was PBMCs or T cells enriched from blood (not recorded which). In DNA, the CDR3 is TGTGCCAGCAGGGTGACAGACTTTAACACCGGGGAGCTGTTTTTT. Amino acid sequence: CASRVTDFNTGELFF.